A selection of T cell receptor beta chains follows, all from one sample in a study of cytomegalovirus exposure and HLA in healthy donors. Profiled with immunoSEQ multiplex PCR; TCRdb holds only in-frame clones, not every one. The table includes about 200,000 clones, around 85% detected once. Sequencing was carried out using PBMCs. Receptors were obtained from a man in his late teens or twenties in good health and CMV-seronegative. The CDR3 runs from the conserved cysteine through the conserved F or W. D genes are given only for firm matches.

NA,TRBJ1-3,TRBV4-3,CASSQSEDSFGNTIYF,TGCGCCAGCAGCCAAAGCGAGGACAGTTTTGGAAACACCATATATTTT
NA,TRBJ2-5,TRBV30,CALSRAGSQETQYF,TGTGCCTTAAGCAGGGCTGGTTCCCAAGAGACCCAGTACTTC
NA,TRBJ2-7,TRBV14,CASSQPGRYEQYF,TGTGCCAGCAGCCAACCGGGAAGATACGAGCAGTACTTC
NA,TRBJ2-7,TRBV10-3,CAISENGGDEQYF,TGTGCCATCAGCGAAAACGGCGGCGACGAGCAGTACTTC
NA,TRBJ1-5,TRBV5-1,CASSADGNNQPQHF,TGCGCCAGCTCGGCAGACGGGAACAATCAGCCCCAGCATTTT
TRBD1,TRBJ1-6,TRBV4-3,CASSQDHTGRGNSPLHF,TGCGCCAGCAGCCAAGATCACACAGGCAGGGGGAACTCACCCCTCCACTTT
TRBD1,TRBJ1-1,TRBV15,CATCRRGREAEAFF,TGTGCCACATGCCGTAGGGGGCGAGAGGCTGAAGCTTTCTTT
TRBD2,TRBJ2-7,TRBV19,CASGGTASSYEQYF,TGTGCCAGCGGGGGGACGGCTAGCTCCTACGAGCAGTACTTC
NA,TRBJ2-7,TRBV10-2,CASKAGGPPGDEQYF,TGCGCCAGCAAGGCAGGGGGACCCCCGGGGGACGAGCAGTACTTC
NA,TRBJ2-5,TRBV7-3,CASSLTKGAGGDQYF,TGTGCCAGCAGCTTAACTAAGGGGGCCGGGGGGGACCAGTACTTC
NA,TRBJ2-2,TRBV5-1,CASSLSGRMNTGELFF,TGCGCCAGCAGCTTGAGCGGGCGGATGAACACCGGGGAGCTGTTTTTT
NA,TRBJ2-2,TRBV7-6,CASSPERVGELFF,TGTGCCAGCAGCCCCGAGCGGGTCGGGGAGCTGTTTTTT
NA,TRBJ1-1,TRBV5-1,CASSTTPGSTEAFF,TGCGCCAGCAGTACGACACCGGGAAGCACTGAAGCTTTCTTT
TRBD1,TRBJ1-4,TRBV9,CASSRDRNEKLFF,TGTGCCAGCAGCCGGGACAGAAATGAAAAACTGTTTTTT
TRBD2,TRBJ2-3,TRBV25-1,CASSEYRGGAPDTQYF,TGTGCCAGCAGTGAATACCGCGGGGGGGCCCCAGATACGCAGTATTTT
NA,TRBJ1-1,TRBV12-2,CASRCNEGSAGVPEAFF,TGTGCAAGTCGCTGCAACGAGGGGTCGGCAGGGGTCCCTGAAGCTTTCTTT
NA,TRBJ2-4,TRBV21-1,CASSKMGSRDYKNIQYF,TGTGCCAGCAGCAAAATGGGGAGCCGGGACTACAAAAACATTCAGTACTTC
TRBD2,TRBJ2-1,TRBV27,CASSLGGAGAFYNEQFF,TGTGCCAGCAGTTTAGGTGGGGCGGGAGCCTTTTACAATGAGCAGTTCTTC
NA,TRBJ1-3,TRBV2,CASSPSDISSGNTIYF,TGTGCCAGCAGTCCCTCCGACATCAGCTCTGGAAACACCATATATTTT
TRBD1,TRBJ2-7,TRBV28,CASSLWTGNTSPYEQYF,TGTGCCAGCAGTTTATGGACAGGGAATACTAGTCCCTACGAGCAGTACTTC
TRBD1,TRBJ1-5,TRBV2,CASSTTPRGLASNQPQHF,TGTGCCAGCAGTACGACCCCCAGGGGGCTCGCTAGCAATCAGCCCCAGCATTTT